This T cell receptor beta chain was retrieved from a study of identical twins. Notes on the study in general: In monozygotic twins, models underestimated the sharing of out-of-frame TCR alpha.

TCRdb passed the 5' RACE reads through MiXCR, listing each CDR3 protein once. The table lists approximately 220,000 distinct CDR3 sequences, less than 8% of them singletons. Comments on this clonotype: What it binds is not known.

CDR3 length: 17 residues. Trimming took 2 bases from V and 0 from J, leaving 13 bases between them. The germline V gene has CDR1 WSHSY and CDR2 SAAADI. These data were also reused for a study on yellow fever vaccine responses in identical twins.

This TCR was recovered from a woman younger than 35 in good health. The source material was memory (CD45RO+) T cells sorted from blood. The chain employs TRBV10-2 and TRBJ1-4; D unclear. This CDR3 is CASSELGSQTTNEKLFF. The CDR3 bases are TGCGCCAGCAGTGAGCTGGGCAGCCAAACAACTAATGAAAAACTGTTTTTT.